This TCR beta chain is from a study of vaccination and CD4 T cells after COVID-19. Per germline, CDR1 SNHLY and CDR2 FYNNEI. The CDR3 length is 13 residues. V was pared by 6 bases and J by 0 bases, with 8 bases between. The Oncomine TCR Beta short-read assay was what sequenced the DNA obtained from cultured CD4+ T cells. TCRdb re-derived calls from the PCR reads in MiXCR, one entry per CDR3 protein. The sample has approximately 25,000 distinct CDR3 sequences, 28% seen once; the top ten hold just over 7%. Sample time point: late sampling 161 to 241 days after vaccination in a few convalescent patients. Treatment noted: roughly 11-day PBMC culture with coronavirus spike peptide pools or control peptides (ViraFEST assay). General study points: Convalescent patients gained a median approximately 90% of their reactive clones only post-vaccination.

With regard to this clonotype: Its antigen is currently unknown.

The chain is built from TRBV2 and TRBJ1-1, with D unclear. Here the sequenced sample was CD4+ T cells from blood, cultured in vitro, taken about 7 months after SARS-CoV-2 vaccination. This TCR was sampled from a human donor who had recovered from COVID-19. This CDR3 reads CASRAFMNTEAFF. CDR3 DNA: TGTGCCAGCAGGGCCTTCATGAACACTGAAGCTTTCTTT.